The subject of this entry is one T cell receptor beta chain. The sample has other DNA sequences that encode this CDR3 too. These data originate in a study of blood T cell repertoires in COVID-19. Turning to the study itself: Researchers got acute and convalescent COVID-19 samples from the United States, Italy and Spain.

V lost 0 bases, J lost 6 bases, and 9 bases lay in between. The CDR3 loop spans 13 amino acids. Germline V gene sequence: CDR1 SEHNR, CDR2 FQNEAQ (reference sequence). This table comes from immunoSEQ multiplex PCR, and its TCRdb copy is limited to in-frame clones, with some not included. The data hold 250,000 to 300,000 clones, with 80% to 85% observed a single time. The chain combines TRBV7-9 with TRBJ2-7, with D perhaps matching TRBD1 (6 bases). The sample consisted of peripheral blood. The sequence was obtained from a man in his 60s with acute or convalescent COVID-19. CDR3 residues: CASSLAGGGEQYF. DNA of the CDR3: TGTGCCAGCAGCTTAGCTGGGGGCGGCGAGCAGTACTTC.